The clone carrying this T cell receptor beta chain has just a few counts. Its antigen remains unknown. The data originate from a study of beta chain features in type 1 diabetes. Overall study findings and caveats: TCRB CDR3 length was moderately but significantly reduced in all four CD4+ subsets of Type 1 diabetes patients.

With 2 bases clipped from V and 10 bases from J, the junction kept 17 bases outside the gene matches. Germline V CDR1 and CDR2: LNHNV, YYDKDF (reference sequence). The CDR3 totals 18 residues. The isolated RNA, all of it, was reverse transcribed, so expressed TCRB transcripts were what got sequenced. TCRdb keeps only in-frame clones here, not all; method: immunoSEQ multiplex PCR. The sample records about 700,000 clones, roughly 13% being singletons. The source material was naive CD4+ T cells from blood. This chain joins TRBV15 and TRBJ1-6, with 7 bases that match TRBD1. This TCR was recovered from a man between 18 and 35 years old with type 1 diabetes. CDR3 bases: TGTGCCACCAGCAGAACACTCGACAGGGTTGGAATAGGGTCACCCCTCCACTTT. Its translation: CATSRTLDRVGIGSPLHF.